The 25 T cell receptor beta chains in this list originate from one sample, sequenced in a study of blood T cell repertoires in COVID-19. Here immunoSEQ multiplex PCR was the method, and the copy in TCRdb shows in-frame clones only, minus some. The sample consists of under 95,000 clones, more than 75% of them appearing once. The specimen was peripheral blood. These receptors were taken from an elderly woman with acute or convalescent COVID-19.

The rearrangement uses TRBV7-2 and TRBJ2-2; tentative D call: TRBD2 (6 bases). Germline loops: CDR1 SGHTA, CDR2 FQGNSA. The CDR3 covers 16 residues. The V end was cut by 5 bases, the J end by 1 base, with 14 bases between. The CDR3 DNA sequence: TGTGCCAGCAGCCTGAGCCCGGGGGTGAACACCGGGGAGCTGTTTTTT. This translates into CASSLSPGVNTGELFF. Using reference TRBV7-2 and TRBJ2-2 for the parts outside the CDR3, the full variable domain is GAGVSQSPSNKVTEKGKDVELRCDPISGHTALYWYRQSLGQGLEFLIYFQGNSAPDKSGLPSDRFSAERTGGSVSTLTIQRTQQEDSAVYLCASSLSPGVNTGELFFGEGSRLTVL.

The chain has TRBV7-2 and TRBJ2-2; 9 bases match TRBD2. Germline V gene lookup returns CDR1 SGHTA and CDR2 FQGNSA. There are 16 residues in the CDR3. With V trimmed by 5 bases and J by 4 bases, 8 bases remained unmatched. DNA of the CDR3: TGTGCCAGCAGCGTAGTAGGCGGGAGGGCCACCGGGGAGCTGTTTTTT. It specifies CASSVVGGRATGELFF. The whole variable domain, remainder taken from reference TRBV7-2 and TRBJ2-2, is GAGVSQSPSNKVTEKGKDVELRCDPISGHTALYWYRQSLGQGLEFLIYFQGNSAPDKSGLPSDRFSAERTGGSVSTLTIQRTQQEDSAVYLCASSVVGGRATGELFFGEGSRLTVL.

The rearrangement joins TRBV28 to TRBJ2-2, with 12 bases matching TRBD2. The germline V gene has CDR1 MDHEN and CDR2 SYDVKM. The CDR3 is made up of 16 amino acids. V dropped 7 bases and J dropped 3; count of bases not matched to a gene: 6. The CDR3 sequence is CASTRLAGEHTGELFF. The CDR3 DNA reads TGTGCCAGCACCCGACTAGCGGGAGAACACACCGGGGAGCTGTTTTTT.

This clone was recorded a few times. V gene TRBV2 combines with J gene TRBJ1-4; D is unclear. This CDR3 has 15 residues. V lost 4 bases and J lost 5, with 14 bases in between. The germline V gene encodes CDR1 SNHLY and CDR2 FYNNEI. The CDR3, as DNA: TGTGCCAGCAGTGCTACACAAGGAGGAAATGAAAAACTGTTTTTT. Translating it yields CASSATQGGNEKLFF.

The CDR3 reads CSAGSGVEQFF. CDR3 sequence (DNA): TGCAGTGCCGGGTCGGGGGTGGAGCAGTTCTTC. The V gene is TRBV20-1, the J gene TRBJ2-1, with D tentatively TRBD2 (6 bases). Germline CDR1 and CDR2: DFQATT and SNEGSKA (reference sequence). This CDR3 contains 11 residues. Trimming cost V 6 bases and J 10 bases, with 13 bases left between them.

The chain employs TRBV3-1 (or the pseudogene TRBV3-2) and TRBJ1-4; 7 bases line up with TRBD1. Unmatched junction bases numbered 11, after V lost 5 bases and J lost 8 bases. Germline V gene data show CDR1 as LGHDT and CDR2 as YNNKEL (reference sequence). There are 15 residues in the CDR3. Here the CDR3 reads CASSDTGVLIEKLFF. CDR3 DNA: TGTGCCAGCAGCGACACAGGGGTCCTTATCGAAAAACTGTTTTTT.

This chain connects TRBV5-8 to TRBJ1-1, with unresolved D. CDR1 is SGHTS, CDR2 YDEGEE, per germline. The V and J ends lost 3 bases and 6 bases respectively, with 9 bases between them. The CDR3 loop spans 12 amino acids. In DNA, the CDR3 is TGTGCCAGCAGCTCCCGCGTCGCTGAAGCTTTCTTT. Encoded protein: CASSSRVAEAFF.

V usage is TRBV9 and J usage is TRBJ2-4; D is possibly TRBD1 (5 bases). In germline, CDR1 is SGDLS, CDR2 YYNGEE. V was trimmed by 4 bases and J by 5 bases, leaving 16 bases between them. The CDR3 consists of 15 residues. CDR3 region: CASSPRTSEENIQYF. CDR3 DNA: TGTGCCAGCAGCCCTAGGACATCCGAGGAAAACATTCAGTACTTC.

The genes are TRBV14 and TRBJ1-2; TRBD1 is a possible D gene (5 bases). The CDR3 runs to 15 residues. CDR1 and CDR2 from the germline V gene are SGHDN and FVKESK. V lost 1 base and J lost 5, with 14 bases in between. CDR3 protein: CASSQVPGWLYGYTF. CDR3 DNA sequence: TGTGCCAGCAGCCAAGTACCAGGGTGGTTGTATGGCTACACCTTC. The full variable domain, rest sourced from reference TRBV14 and TRBJ1-2, is EAGVTQFPSHSVIEKGQTVTLRCDPISGHDNLYWYRRVMGKEIKFLLHFVKESKQDESGMPNNRFLAERTGGTYSTLKVQPAELEDSGVYFCASSQVPGWLYGYTFGSGTRLTVV.

The chain combines TRBV5-4 with TRBJ1-4, with a tentative D call TRBD1 (5 bases). CDR1 is SGHNT and CDR2 is YYREEE in the germline V gene (reference sequence). The CDR3 is 12 amino acids. Trimming shortened V by 2 bases and J by 6 bases, and 5 bases separated the two germline ends. CDR3 coding DNA: TGTGCCAGCAGCTTAGGGGATGAAAAACTGTTTTTT. Translation gives CASSLGDEKLFF. Supplemented by reference TRBV5-4 and TRBJ1-4, the full variable domain reads ETGVTQSPTHLIKTRGQQVTLRCSSQSGHNTVSWYQQALGQGPQFIFQYYREEENGRGNFPPRFSGLQFPNYSSELNVNALELDDSALYLCASSLGDEKLFFGSGTQLSVL.

V is TRBV5-8 and J is TRBJ2-7; a weak D match, TRBD1 (5 bases). The length of the CDR3 is 13 residues. The V end was cut by 4 bases, the J end by 6 bases, with 14 bases between. Germline CDR1 is SGHTS and CDR2 is YDEGEE. CDR3 coding DNA: TGTGCCAGCAGCAAAGGACACGGCCGCGAGCAGTACTTC. It codes for CASSKGHGREQYF. The entire variable domain, with the rest obtained from reference TRBV5-8 and TRBJ2-7, is as follows: EAGVTQSPTHLIKTRGQQATLRCSPISGHTSVYWYQQALGLGLQFLLWYDEGEERNRGNFPPRFSGRQFPNYSSELNVNALELEDSALYLCASSKGHGREQYFGPGTRLTVT.

V and J are TRBV11-2 and TRBJ2-5; D unclear. Germline loops: CDR1 SGHAT, CDR2 FQNNGV. This CDR3 spans 15 amino acids. The V gene lost 5 bases and the J gene lost 4 bases, with 17 bases spanning the gap. The CDR3 DNA follows: TGTGCCAGCAGCCGTGGTTCTGAGGTAGGAGAGACCCAGTACTTC. It is translated as CASSRGSEVGETQYF. Filled out from reference TRBV11-2 and TRBJ2-5, the complete variable domain reads EAGVAQSPRYKIIEKRQSVAFWCNPISGHATLYWYQQILGQGPKLLIQFQNNGVVDDSQLPKDRFSAERLKGVDSTLKIQPAKLEDSAVYLCASSRGSEVGETQYFGPGTRLLVL.

The chain employs TRBV6-5 and TRBJ1-1; D remains unclear. Germline values: CDR1 MNHEY, CDR2 SVGAGI. The V end lost 5 bases, the J end lost 1 base, and 8 bases lay between the germline ends. This CDR3 has 13 residues. The CDR3 DNA follows: TGTGCCAGCAGTCAGACTCAGAACACTGAAGCTTTCTTT. Its protein product is CASSQTQNTEAFF.

This chain connects TRBV3-1 (or the pseudogene TRBV3-2) to TRBJ1-1; TRBD1 matches 7 bases. V lost 3 bases and J lost 7; bases outside the gene matches: 5. Germline V CDR1 and CDR2: LGHDT, YNNKEL (reference sequence). CDR3 length equals 13 residues. In DNA form, the CDR3 reads TGTGCCAGCAGCCACTCGGACAGGCTTGAAGCTTTCTTT. Amino acid sequence: CASSHSDRLEAFF.

The table lists this clone with a count of one. The chain carries TRBV11-2 and TRBJ2-7; 7 bases align to TRBD2. Germline V gene lookup returns CDR1 SGHAT and CDR2 FQNNGV. The CDR3 sequence is 15 residues long. V was clipped by 0 bases and J by 4 bases; unmatched bases: 6. The CDR3 is CASSLDTSAQYEQYF. CDR3 sequence (DNA): TGTGCCAGCAGCTTAGACACTAGCGCCCAATACGAGCAGTACTTC.

The chain links TRBV5-1 to TRBJ2-7; possible D gene TRBD2, 6 bases. The CDR3 has 14 residues. Germline values: CDR1 SGHRS, CDR2 YFSETQ. Trimming removed 0 bases from V and 5 bases from J, with 12 bases in between. The chain's CDR3 is CASSLGGVSDEQYF. The CDR3 DNA sequence: TGCGCCAGCAGCTTGGGCGGGGTATCGGACGAGCAGTACTTC.

The CDR3 reads CASSLGLRDTEAFF. CDR3 DNA: TGTGCCAGCAGTCTTGGACTGCGCGACACTGAAGCTTTCTTT. The chain joins TRBV27 to TRBJ1-1; D unclear. CDR1 and CDR2 (germline): MNHEY, SMNVEV (reference sequence). Trimming took off 5 bases at V and 3 bases at J, with 13 bases between the two ends. CDR3 size: 14 residues.

This sequence joins TRBV4-1 and TRBJ2-5, with D perhaps matching TRBD2 (6 bases). CDR1 and CDR2 (germline): MGHRA, YSYEKL. With 1 base removed from V and 5 bases from J, the gap between germline ends came to 14 bases. This CDR3 region has 15 residues. CDR3 sequence: CASSQGSGGSETQYF. CDR3 bases: TGCGCCAGCAGCCAAGGGTCCGGGGGTAGTGAGACCCAGTACTTC.

This clone was observed once. V usage is TRBV5-1 and J usage is TRBJ2-6; no clear D. The CDR3 consists of 16 residues. Germline V lookup: CDR1 SGHRS, CDR2 YFSETQ. The V gene lost 0 bases and the J gene lost 0 bases, with 7 bases spanning the gap. In DNA, the CDR3 is TGCGCCAGCAGCTTGGCCGCGGCCTCTGGGGCCAACGTCCTGACTTTC. Protein: CASSLAAASGANVLTF.

The CDR3 DNA is TGTGCCAGCAGTTACCCACTGGGACAGGGACGAAACACTGAAGCTTTCTTT. Translated: CASSYPLGQGRNTEAFF. The chain couples TRBV6-2 or TRBV6-3 to TRBJ1-1; TRBD1 matches 9 bases. This CDR3 region has 17 residues. Per the germline V gene, CDR1 is MNHEY and CDR2 is SVGEGT. The trim removed 2 bases at V and 2 bases at J, leaving 9 bases unmatched.

The genes are TRBV28 and TRBJ2-4, with TRBD1 matching 12 bases. V lost 6 bases and J lost 11; bases outside the gene matches: 11. In germline, CDR1 is MDHEN, CDR2 SYDVKM. The CDR3 totals 15 residues. The CDR3 region has the DNA TGTGCCAGCAGAGCTAGTACGGGACAGGGGGCTCTTCAGTACTTC. Protein product: CASRASTGQGALQYF.

The chain is built from TRBV18 and TRBJ1-2; 7 positions match TRBD1. V was clipped by 6 bases and J by 3 bases; unmatched bases: 10. Germline V gives CDR1 KGHSH, CDR2 LQKENI. This CDR3 is built from 15 residues. The CDR3 DNA reads as TGTGCCAGCTCCCCCCGGGACAGTCTTGACTATGGCTACACCTTC. Protein: CASSPRDSLDYGYTF.

The V call is TRBV2, the J call TRBJ1-2; unclear D gene. With 6 bases removed from V and 8 bases from J, the gap between germline ends came to 13 bases. The CDR3 is 12 residues long. The germline gives CDR1 SNHLY, CDR2 FYNNEI. For the CDR3, the DNA is TGTGCCAGCAGAGCTGACGGGGTGGGCTACACCTTC. Residues: CASRADGVGYTF.

This CDR3 is CASSEGRQSGWEKLFF. CDR3 coding DNA: TGTGCCAGCAGTGAAGGTAGACAGTCGGGCTGGGAAAAACTGTTTTTT. This chain links TRBV6-1 with TRBJ1-4; maybe TRBD1 (5 bases). With 1 base removed from V and 8 bases from J, the gap between germline ends came to 17 bases. This CDR3 has 16 amino acids. CDR1 is MNHNS and CDR2 is SASEGT in the germline V gene.

The chain couples TRBV13 to TRBJ2-3; TRBD2 aligns across 8 bases. V was clipped by 4 bases and J by 0 bases; unmatched bases: 9. The CDR3 is 17 residues long. Looked up from germline, CDR1 is PRHDT and CDR2 is FYEKMQ (reference sequence). The CDR3 protein is CASSSFRGGPSTDTQYF. CDR3 sequence (DNA): TGTGCCAGCAGCTCCTTCCGGGGGGGGCCGAGCACAGATACGCAGTATTTT.